This T cell receptor (beta chain) appears in the sequencing data of a study of shared clonotypes between healthy human individuals. Deep level was the assay's run setting. The repertoire was sequenced with immunoSEQ multiplex PCR; TCRdb's copy has only in-frame clones and lacks some. Of around 990,000 clones in the sample, roughly 77% were seen once. Details on this clone: What it binds is unknown.

Study results and caveats: Estimated richness values were generally larger in naive subsets than in memory subsets.

The sample was memory CD4+ T cells from PBMCs. Sample subset: CD45RA-negative fraction. The clonotype was recovered from a man between 18 and 29 years old in good health. Some clones in this sample may be carry-over from other donors' samples.

In nucleotides, the CDR3 is TGTGCCAGCAGCCCGTTGCGGGACAGGCAGCCCCAGCATTTT. Amino acid sequence: CASSPLRDRQPQHF. The J gene is TRBJ1-5, the V gene TRBV7-8; 8 nucleotides match TRBD1. Per the germline V gene, CDR1 is SGHVS and CDR2 is FQNEAQ. Germline trimming cut 5 bases from V and 7 bases from J; bases unmatched to any gene: 7. The CDR3 has 14 residues.